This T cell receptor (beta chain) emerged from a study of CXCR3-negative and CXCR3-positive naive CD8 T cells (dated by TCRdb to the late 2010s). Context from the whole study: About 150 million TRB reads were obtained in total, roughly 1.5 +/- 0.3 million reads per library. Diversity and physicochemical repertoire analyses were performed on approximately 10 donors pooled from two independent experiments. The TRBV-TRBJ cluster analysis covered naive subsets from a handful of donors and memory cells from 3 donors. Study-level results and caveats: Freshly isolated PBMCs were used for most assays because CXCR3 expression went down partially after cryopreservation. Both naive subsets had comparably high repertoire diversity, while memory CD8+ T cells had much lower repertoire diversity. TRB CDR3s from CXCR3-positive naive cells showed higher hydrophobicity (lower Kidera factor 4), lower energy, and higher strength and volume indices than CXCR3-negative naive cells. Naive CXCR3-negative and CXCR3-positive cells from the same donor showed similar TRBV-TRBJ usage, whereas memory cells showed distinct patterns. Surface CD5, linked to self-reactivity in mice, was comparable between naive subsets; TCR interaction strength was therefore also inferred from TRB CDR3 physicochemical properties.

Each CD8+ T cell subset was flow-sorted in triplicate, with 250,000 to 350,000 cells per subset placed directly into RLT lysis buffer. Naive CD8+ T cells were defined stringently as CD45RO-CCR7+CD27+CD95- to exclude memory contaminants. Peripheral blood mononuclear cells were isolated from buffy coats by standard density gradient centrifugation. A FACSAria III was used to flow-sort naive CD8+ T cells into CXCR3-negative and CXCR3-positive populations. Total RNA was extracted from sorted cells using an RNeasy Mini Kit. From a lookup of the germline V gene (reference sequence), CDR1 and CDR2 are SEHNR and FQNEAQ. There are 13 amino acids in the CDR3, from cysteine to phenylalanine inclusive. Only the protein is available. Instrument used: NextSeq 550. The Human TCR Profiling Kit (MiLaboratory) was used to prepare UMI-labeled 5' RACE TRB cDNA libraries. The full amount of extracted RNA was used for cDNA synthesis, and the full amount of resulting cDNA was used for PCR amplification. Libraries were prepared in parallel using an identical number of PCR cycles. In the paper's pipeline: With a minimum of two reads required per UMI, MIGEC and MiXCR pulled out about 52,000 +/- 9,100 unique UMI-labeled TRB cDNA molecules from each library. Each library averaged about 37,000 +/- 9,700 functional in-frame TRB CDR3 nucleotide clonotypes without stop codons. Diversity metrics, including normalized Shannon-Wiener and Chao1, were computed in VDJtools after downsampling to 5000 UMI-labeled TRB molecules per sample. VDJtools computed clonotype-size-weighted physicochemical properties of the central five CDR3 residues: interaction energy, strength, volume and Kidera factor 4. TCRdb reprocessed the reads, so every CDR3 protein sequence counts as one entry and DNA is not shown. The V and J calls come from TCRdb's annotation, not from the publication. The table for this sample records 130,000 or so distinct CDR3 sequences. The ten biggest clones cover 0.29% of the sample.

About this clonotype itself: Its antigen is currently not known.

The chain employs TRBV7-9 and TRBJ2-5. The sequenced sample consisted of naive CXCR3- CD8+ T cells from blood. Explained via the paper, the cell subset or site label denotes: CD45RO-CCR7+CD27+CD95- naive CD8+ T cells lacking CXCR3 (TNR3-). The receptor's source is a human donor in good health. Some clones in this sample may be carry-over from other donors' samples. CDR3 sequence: CASSLIRKETQYF.